A single T cell receptor beta chain is shown here with its context. Its cognate antigen is unknown. This record belongs to a study of shared clonotypes between healthy human individuals. Overall study results and limits: The study sampled only blood, and tissue repertoires likely differ.

Repertoires were generated with immunoSEQ multiplex PCR, while TCRdb's copy carries only in-frame clones and drops some. The table has approximately 100,000 clones, about 63% seen once. In germline, CDR1 is MNHNS, CDR2 SASEGT. This CDR3 contains 14 residues. Trimming took 10 bases from V and 5 from J; bases not matched to a gene: 13. The source material was memory CD8+ T cells sorted from blood. Subset specified: CD45RO+ cells pooled with CCR7-negative TemRA cells. This receptor was identified in a woman aged 25 to 39 in good health. The V call is TRBV6-1, the J call TRBJ2-7; 8 bases map to TRBD1. The CDR3 here is CAISPGQESHEQYF. The CDR3 nucleotides are TGTGCCATCAGCCCGGGACAGGAGAGCCACGAGCAGTACTTC.